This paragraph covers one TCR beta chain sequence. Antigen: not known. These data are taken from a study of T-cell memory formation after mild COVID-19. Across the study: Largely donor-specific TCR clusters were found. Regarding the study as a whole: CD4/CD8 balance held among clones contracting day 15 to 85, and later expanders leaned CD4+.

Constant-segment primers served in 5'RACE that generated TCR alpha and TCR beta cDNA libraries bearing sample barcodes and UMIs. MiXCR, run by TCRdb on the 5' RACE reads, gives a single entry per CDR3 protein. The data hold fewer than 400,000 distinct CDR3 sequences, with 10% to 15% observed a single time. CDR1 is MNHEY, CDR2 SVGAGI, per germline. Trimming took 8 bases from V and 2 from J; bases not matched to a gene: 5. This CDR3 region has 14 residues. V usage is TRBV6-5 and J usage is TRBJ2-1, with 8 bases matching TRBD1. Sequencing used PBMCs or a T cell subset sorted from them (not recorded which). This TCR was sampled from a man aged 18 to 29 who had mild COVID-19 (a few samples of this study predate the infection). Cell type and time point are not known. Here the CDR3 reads CASRRGLTYNEQFF. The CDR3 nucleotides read TGTGCCAGCCGCAGGGGGCTTACCTACAATGAGCAGTTCTTC.